The next 14 T cell receptor beta chains were all read from a single sample in a study of CD8+ T cells in alopecia areata. Investigators isolated RNA and reverse transcribed it into cDNA to act as the sequencing template. Libraries were prepared by immunoSEQ multiplex PCR; TCRdb keeps only in-frame clonotypes and omits some of them. Of 93,000 or so clones in the sample, roughly 53% were seen once. Sequences were obtained from CD4+ T cells sorted from blood. All receptors derive from a human donor in good health.

This clone occurred a few times. J is TRBJ1-1 and V is TRBV21-1. TRBV21-1 is listed as a pseudogene. CDR3 length: 13 amino acids. The CDR3 DNA follows: TGTGCCAGCGCGGGTGGGAAGGACACTGAAGCTTTCTTT. Translation: CASAGGKDTEAFF.

A few counts support this clone. The chain uses TRBV28 and TRBJ2-7; no firm D call. The V and J ends lost 3 bases and 9 bases respectively, with 15 bases between them. The germline CDR1 and CDR2 sequences are MDHEN and SYDVKM. This CDR3 region has 13 residues. This CDR3 reads CASSLLTGSGQYF. CDR3 DNA: TGTGCCAGCAGTTTGCTGACGGGTTCTGGGCAGTACTTC.

The rearrangement joins TRBV30 to TRBJ2-5, with D perhaps given as TRBD1 or TRBD2 (5 bases each). Germline loops: CDR1 GTSNPN, CDR2 SVGIG (reference sequence). V shed 1 base and J shed 2 bases, with 8 bases lying between them. The CDR3 has 13 residues. The CDR3 DNA is TGTGCCTGGAGTGGGGGACCGCAAGAGACCCAGTACTTC. It codes for CAWSGGPQETQYF.

The chain recombines TRBV30 with TRBJ2-5; possible D gene TRBD2, 5 bases. CDR1 is GTSNPN and CDR2 is SVGIG in the germline V gene (reference sequence). The CDR3 covers 15 residues. V dropped 0 bases and J dropped 3 bases, with 14 bases sitting between them. CDR3 loop: CAWSVIGLTKETQYF. As DNA, the CDR3 is TGTGCCTGGAGTGTTATAGGACTTACAAAAGAGACCCAGTACTTC.

The genes are TRBV6-1 and TRBJ2-7; D is perhaps TRBD1 (6 bases). The germline V gene encodes CDR1 MNHNS and CDR2 SASEGT. CDR3 length: 15 residues. V was pared by 6 bases and J by 0 bases, with 15 bases between. DNA for the CDR3: TGTGCCAGCAGACCCGACAGGTTATACTCCTACGAGCAGTACTTC. Amino acids: CASRPDRLYSYEQYF.

The genes are TRBV6-6 and TRBJ2-7, with D possibly TRBD1 on 5 matching bases. This CDR3 has 13 amino acids. The V end lost 2 bases, the J end lost 2 bases, and 7 bases lay between the germline ends. CDR1 MNHNY and CDR2 SVGAGI come from the germline V gene (reference sequence). CDR3 nucleotides: TGTGCCAGCAGTTACAGGGGTACCTACGAGCAGTACTTC. This sequence encodes CASSYRGTYEQYF.

This clone was observed a few times. The chain uses TRBV7-2 and TRBJ2-7; D ambiguous. CDR1 SGHTA and CDR2 FQGNSA come from the germline V gene. The CDR3 extends over 14 amino acids. Trimming removed 5 bases from V and 1 base from J, with 12 bases in between. The CDR3 sequence: CASSPAHSSYEQYF. The DNA for the CDR3 is TGTGCCAGCAGCCCTGCTCATAGTTCCTACGAGCAGTACTTC. Drawing the rest from reference TRBV7-2 and TRBJ2-7, the complete variable domain is GAGVSQSPSNKVTEKGKDVELRCDPISGHTALYWYRQSLGQGLEFLIYFQGNSAPDKSGLPSDRFSAERTGGSVSTLTIQRTQQEDSAVYLCASSPAHSSYEQYFGPGTRLTVT.

The chain joins TRBV29-1 to TRBJ2-5; D not certain. The germline V gene has CDR1 SQVTM and CDR2 ANQGSEA. The CDR3 is 12 amino acids. Trimming took off 7 bases at V and 1 base at J, with 10 bases between the two ends. The CDR3 region has the DNA TGCAGCGCCACCAGGATCCAAGAGACCCAGTACTTC. It codes for CSATRIQETQYF.

This chain uses TRBV20-1 with TRBJ2-7; 7 nucleotides agree with TRBD1. The CDR3 loop spans 11 amino acids. With 5 bases clipped from V and 9 bases from J, the junction kept 7 bases outside the gene matches. Germline CDR1 reads DFQATT; CDR2 reads SNEGSKA (reference sequence). This CDR3 reads CSAFEGAAQYF. CDR3 sequence (DNA): TGCAGTGCTTTTGAGGGGGCGGCGCAGTACTTC.

This clone was seen a handful of times. The chain is built from TRBV6-6 and TRBJ1-1; no reliable D call. The length of the CDR3 is 11 residues. CDR1 and CDR2 from the germline V gene are MNHNY and SVGAGI (reference sequence). The V end was cut by 9 bases, the J end by 7 bases, with 12 bases between. CDR3: CASVGHLEAFF. In DNA, the CDR3 is TGTGCCAGTGTTGGGCATCTTGAAGCTTTCTTT.

The rearrangement uses TRBV29-1 and TRBJ2-3; the D is unclear. The CDR3 length is 13 residues. Looked up from germline, CDR1 is SQVTM and CDR2 is ANQGSEA. The V gene lost 3 bases and the J gene lost 6 bases, with 13 bases spanning the gap. Here the CDR3 DNA reads TGCAGCGTTGAGGTTAGCCTTGGGGATACGCAGTATTTT. Protein: CSVEVSLGDTQYF.

This chain uses TRBV30 with TRBJ1-5, with 8 positions matching TRBD1. Germline V gives CDR1 GTSNPN, CDR2 SVGIG (reference sequence). V was clipped by 8 bases and J by 2 bases; unmatched bases: 5. The CDR3 sequence is 13 residues long. This CDR3 reads CAHGQGGNQPQHF. The DNA for the CDR3 is TGTGCCCACGGACAGGGCGGCAATCAGCCCCAGCATTTT.

There are a few counts of this clone. The chain joins TRBV29-1 to TRBJ1-5, with TRBD1 identical over 10 bases. In germline, CDR1 is SQVTM, CDR2 ANQGSEA. CDR3 length: 13 amino acids. The V gene end was trimmed by 8 bases and the J gene end by 7 bases; junction bases not matched to a gene: 8. The CDR3 DNA follows: TGCAGCATAGGGACAGGGGATGGGCAGCCCCAGCATTTT. Protein sequence: CSIGTGDGQPQHF.

The chain links TRBV7-2 to TRBJ2-5; D not resolved. This CDR3 spans 14 amino acids. Per germline, CDR1 SGHTA and CDR2 FQGNSA. Trimming pared 3 bases from V and 5 bases from J, leaving 13 bases between. In DNA, the CDR3 is TGTGCCAGCAGCTTGCGGCAAGCCCGGGAGACCCAGTACTTC. Translation gives CASSLRQARETQYF.